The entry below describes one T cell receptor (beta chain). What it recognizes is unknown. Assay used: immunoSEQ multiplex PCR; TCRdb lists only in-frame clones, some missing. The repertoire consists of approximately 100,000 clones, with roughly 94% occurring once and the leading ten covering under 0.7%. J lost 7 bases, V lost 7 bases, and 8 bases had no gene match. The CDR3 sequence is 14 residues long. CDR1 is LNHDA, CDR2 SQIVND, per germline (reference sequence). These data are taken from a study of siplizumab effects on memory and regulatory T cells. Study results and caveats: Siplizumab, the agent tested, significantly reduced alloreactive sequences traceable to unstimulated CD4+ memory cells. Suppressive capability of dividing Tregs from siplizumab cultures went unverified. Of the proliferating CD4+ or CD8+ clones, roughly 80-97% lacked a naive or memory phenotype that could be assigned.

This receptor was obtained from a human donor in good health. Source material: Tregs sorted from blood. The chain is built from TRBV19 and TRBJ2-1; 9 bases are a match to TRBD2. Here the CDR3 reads CASTRLAGLNEQFF. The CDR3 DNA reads TGTGCCAGTACTCGGCTAGCGGGGCTAAATGAGCAGTTCTTC.